These T cell receptor beta chains were read from a single sample in a study of identical twins. TCRdb recomputed calls from the 5' RACE reads with MiXCR, one row per CDR3 protein. The sample has approximately 490,000 distinct CDR3 sequences; more than 20% are singletons. The same sample was also used in a study of yellow fever vaccine responses in identical twins.

The sample comprised CD4+ T cells sorted from blood. These receptors were collected from a woman aged 18 to 35 in good health. Each CDR3 is given with its conserved first and last residue. A D gene is named only where the DNA matches it firmly. Clone size is shown for a subset of rows, as once, few, many or a class of expanded clone.

abundance | j_gene | d_gene | v_gene | CDR3nt | CDR3aa
few | TRBJ2-5 | TRBD2 | TRBV10-2 | TGCGCCAGCACGGGACTAGCGGGGACGAGCAAAGAGACCCAGTACTTC | CASTGLAGTSKETQYF
few | TRBJ2-3 | . | TRBV11-2 | TGTGCCAGCAGCTTAGCGGGAATCGCGCAGTATTTT | CASSLAGIAQYF
few | TRBJ2-1 | TRBD2 | TRBV14 | TGTGCCAGCACCCGAGGGATAGCGGGGGACCCGCGGTTCTTC | CASTRGIAGDPRFF
. | TRBJ1-1 | TRBD1 | TRBV29-1 | TGCAGCGTTTCGGGACAGATGAACACTGAAGCTTTCTTT | CSVSGQMNTEAFF
. | TRBJ1-2 | . | TRBV5-5 | TGTGCCAGCAGCAGGCTCACAGGAAACTATGGCTACACCTTC | CASSRLTGNYGYTF
few | TRBJ2-4 | . | TRBV7-9 | TGTGCCAGCAGCCGCCGTGGCGGGACCAAAAACATTCAGTACTTC | CASSRRGGTKNIQYF
few | TRBJ2-3 | TRBD2 | TRBV12-3/TRBV12-4 | TGTGCCAGCACCTTAGCGGGAGGGCCTGGAGATACGCAGTATTTT | CASTLAGGPGDTQYF
many | TRBJ1-1 | . | TRBV5-1 | TGTGCCAGCAGTCTGGACCTGAACACTGAAGCTTTCTTT | CASSLDLNTEAFF
. | TRBJ2-3 | TRBD2 | TRBV29-1 | TGCAGCGTTGAAGAGTATAGCGGGAGGGTAGATACGCAGTATTTT | CSVEEYSGRVDTQYF
few | TRBJ2-3 | TRBD2 | TRBV28 | TGTGCCAGCAGTTCCAGGACTAGCGGGAGGATCGGAGATACGCAGTATTTT | CASSSRTSGRIGDTQYF
. | TRBJ2-7 | . | TRBV12-3/TRBV12-4 | TGTGCCAGCACCAAAGGGACAAGCCTCTACGAGCAGTACTTC | CASTKGTSLYEQYF
few | TRBJ1-4 | . | TRBV7-8 | TGTGCCAGCGCACTCGGTCAGGGGCCTTCAACTAATGAAAAACTGTTTTTT | CASALGQGPSTNEKLFF
. | TRBJ1-1 | TRBD1 | TRBV12-3/TRBV12-4 | TGTGCCAGCAGTCAATCAGGGGGAAACACTGAAGCTTTCTTT | CASSQSGGNTEAFF
. | TRBJ2-7 | . | TRBV24-1 | TGTGCCACCAGTGATTTTCGGGGATACGAGCAGTACTTC | CATSDFRGYEQYF
. | TRBJ1-4 | TRBD1 | TRBV5-1 | TGCGCCAGCAGTCGGGACAGGGACGAAAAACTGTTTTTT | CASSRDRDEKLFF
. | TRBJ1-4 | TRBD1 | TRBV15 | TGTGCCACCAGCTCTAACCCAGGGGGCGTTGAAAAACTGTTTTTT | CATSSNPGGVEKLFF
many | TRBJ1-5 | . | TRBV12-3/TRBV12-4 | TGTGCCAGCAGTTTAGAGGCGCCGCCCCAGCATTTT | CASSLEAPPQHF
once | TRBJ2-2 | . | TRBV29-1 | TGCAGCGTTGTTTTTGGGGGTCCTGGCACCGGGGAGCTGTTTTTT | CSVVFGGPGTGELFF
few | TRBJ1-3 | TRBD1 | TRBV19 | TGTGCCAGTAGGACACAGGGGTCAGCTGGAAACACCATATATTTT | CASRTQGSAGNTIYF
few | TRBJ2-7 | TRBD1 | TRBV5-1 | TGCGCCAGCAGCCCCGGGACAGGAAGATCCTACGAGCAGTACTTC | CASSPGTGRSYEQYF
few | TRBJ2-1 | TRBD1 | TRBV11-2 | TGTGCCAGCAGCTTAGGGACAGGGATGTTTTCCTACAATGAGCAGTTCTTC | CASSLGTGMFSYNEQFF
. | TRBJ2-2 | TRBD2 | TRBV10-2 | TGCGCCAGCTCGAATGGGGGGGGCACCGGGGAGCTGTTTTTT | CASSNGGGTGELFF
. | TRBJ1-2 | . | TRBV15 | TGTGCCACCAGCAGAGTGGTACAGCCAATATATGGCTACACCTTC | CATSRVVQPIYGYTF
many | TRBJ1-1 | . | TRBV12-3/TRBV12-4 | TGTGCCAGCAGAGACGGACATTCGAACACTGAAGCTTTCTTT | CASRDGHSNTEAFF